The sequence of this T cell receptor beta chain was determined in a study of blood T cell repertoires in COVID-19. Study at large: In each case, the material was cDNA or gDNA derived from T cells, B-cell-depleted T cells, or PBMCs.

CDR1 is KGHDR and CDR2 is SFDVKD in the germline V gene. The CDR3 loop spans 15 amino acids. V lost 3 bases, J lost 8 bases, and 5 bases stayed unmatched. Profiled with immunoSEQ multiplex PCR; TCRdb holds only in-frame clones, not every one. The data show 440,000 or so clones, with around nine tenths seen just once and about 1.6% held by the top ten. Sequenced sample: peripheral blood. The V gene is TRBV24-1, the J gene TRBJ1-4; 10 bases agree with TRBD1. This receptor was obtained from a woman in her 40s with COVID-19, enrolled during active disease. CDR3 loop: CATSDTDRGREKLFF. The CDR3 coding sequence is TGTGCCACCAGTGATACTGACAGGGGGCGGGAAAAACTGTTTTTT.